A single T cell receptor (beta chain) is shown here with its context. These data originate in a study of control samples from healthy donors and cancer patients. Measured with immunoSEQ multiplex PCR; TCRdb has only the in-frame clones, and not every one. The sample has 150,000 or so clones, roughly 89% seen once. In germline, CDR1 is LGHDT, CDR2 YNNKEL (reference sequence). The CDR3 runs 12 residues. V was pared by 0 bases and J by 11 bases, with 10 bases between. The clonotype comes from a man aged 25 to 40 in good health. Input material: blood. The genes are TRBV3-1 (or the pseudogene TRBV3-2) and TRBJ1-1; TRBD1 is a possible D gene (5 bases). The CDR3 region has the DNA TGTGCCAGCAGCCAAGAAGGCAGGGATGCTTTCTTT. Translated: CASSQEGRDAFF.